Shown below are 26 T cell receptor beta chains from a single sample sequenced in a study of PD-1 blockade in classical Hodgkin lymphoma. There was relapse after autologous stem cell transplantation in every patient, and there was variation in brentuximab vedotin exposure. CD8+ T cell isolation from thawed PBMCs was performed by magnetic negative selection. Libraries were prepared by immunoSEQ multiplex PCR; TCRdb keeps only in-frame clonotypes and omits some of them. The data contain 12,000 or so clones, 84% of them seen just once; the ten biggest clones take up approximately 39%. This material consisted of CD8+ T cells from blood, taken at baseline. These receptors came from a human donor with classical Hodgkin lymphoma.

The table lists this clone with a few counts. J is TRBJ1-2 and V is TRBV6-5; 7 bases are a match to TRBD1. The germline V gene encodes CDR1 MNHEY and CDR2 SVGAGI. J lost 4 bases, V lost 4 bases, and 3 bases had no gene match. The CDR3 is made up of 13 amino acids. For the CDR3, the DNA is TGTGCCAGCAGTTCGGGACAGCTCTATGGCTACACCTTC. Amino acids: CASSSGQLYGYTF.

V usage is TRBV4-1 and J usage is TRBJ2-1, with 10 bases identical to TRBD2. Trimming at V came to 3 bases and at J to 5 bases, leaving 22 bases not matched to a gene. This CDR3 has 21 residues. Per germline, CDR1 MGHRA and CDR2 YSYEKL. The CDR3 sequence: CASSHPLAGGQCGAVDNEQFF. CDR3 sequence (DNA): TGCGCCAGCAGCCATCCCTTAGCGGGAGGACAGTGTGGGGCCGTTGACAATGAGCAGTTCTTC.

This chain links TRBV7-2 with TRBJ2-3; 7 bases line up with TRBD2. J gave up 0 bases and V 4 bases, and 4 bases lay outside the gene matches. CDR3 size: 15 residues. The germline CDR1 and CDR2 sequences are SGHTA and FQGNSA. The CDR3 loop is CASSSISGSTDTQYF. DNA for the CDR3: TGTGCCAGCAGCTCGATTAGCGGGAGCACAGATACGCAGTATTTT.

V is TRBV27 and J is TRBJ1-1, with 8 bases matching TRBD1. From germline, CDR1 is MNHEY and CDR2 SMNVEV (reference sequence). The CDR3 extends over 15 amino acids. The J segment lost 6 bases and the V segment lost 3 bases, leaving 9 bases of the junction unmatched. The DNA of the CDR3 is TGTGCCAGCAGTTTCCAGGACAGGGTTGGCTCTGAAGCTTTCTTT. Its translation is CASSFQDRVGSEAFF.

The chain carries TRBV28 and TRBJ2-7; TRBD1 matches at 10 bases. CDR1 is MDHEN, CDR2 SYDVKM, per germline. V gave up 3 bases and J gave up 7 bases; unmatched junction bases: 12. The CDR3 is made up of 16 amino acids. DNA for the CDR3: TGTGCCAGCAGTTTTTCTGGAGACAGGGGGCTTCAGGAGCAGTACTTC. Amino acids: CASSFSGDRGLQEQYF.

J is TRBJ1-1 and V is TRBV10-2; a weak D match, TRBD1 (6 bases). This CDR3 spans 15 amino acids. Trimming pared 2 bases from V and 2 bases from J, leaving 12 bases between. CDR1 WSHSY and CDR2 SAAADI come from the germline V gene. The DNA for the CDR3 is TGCGCCAGCAGTGAGCACGTGGACAGCAACACTGAAGCTTTCTTT. This translates into CASSEHVDSNTEAFF.

The rearrangement joins TRBV4-1 to TRBJ2-7; D assignment may be TRBD1 or TRBD2 (5 bases each). The CDR3 sequence is 14 residues long. Germline V lookup: CDR1 MGHRA, CDR2 YSYEKL. V was trimmed by 3 bases and J by 2 bases, leaving 11 bases between them. Written as DNA, the CDR3 is TGCGCCAGCAGCCAGGGGGACCATACCTACGAGCAGTACTTC. It codes for CASSQGDHTYEQYF.

The V and J genes are TRBV6-5 and TRBJ1-1; D remains ambiguous. V was pared by 0 bases and J by 5 bases, with 7 bases between. CDR1 and CDR2 (germline): MNHEY, SVGAGI. This CDR3 is 13 amino acids long. The CDR3 sequence is CASSYSIGTEAFF. The CDR3 nucleotides are TGTGCCAGCAGTTACTCGATAGGGACTGAAGCTTTCTTT.

This clone was observed once. V is TRBV28 and J is TRBJ2-7; a possible D gene is TRBD2 (6 bases). This CDR3 is built from 16 residues. The germline V gene encodes CDR1 MDHEN and CDR2 SYDVKM. The V and J ends lost 6 bases and 6 bases respectively, with 24 bases between them. CDR3 bases: TGTGCCAGCAGAAGTTTATCAGTTCGTGTGGAGGGCGAGCAGTACTTC. Its protein is CASRSLSVRVEGEQYF.

This clone was observed once. V is TRBV6-4 and J is TRBJ2-7; 9 bases match TRBD2. In germline, CDR1 is MRHNA, CDR2 SNTAGT. The J segment lost 3 bases and the V segment lost 5 bases, leaving 8 bases of the junction unmatched. CDR3 size: 15 residues. The CDR3 here is CASSPSSGRNYEQYF. In DNA, the CDR3 is TGTGCCAGCAGTCCTAGTAGCGGGAGAAACTACGAGCAGTACTTC.

The rearrangement links TRBV19 to TRBJ1-5; D remains ambiguous. Germline lookup yields CDR1 LNHDA and CDR2 SQIVND (reference sequence). This CDR3 is 14 amino acids long. V lost 3 bases to trimming and J lost 0 bases, with 6 bases between them. Written as DNA, the CDR3 is TGTGCCAGTAGTATTCAGTCTAGCAATCAGCCCCAGCATTTT. It specifies CASSIQSSNQPQHF.

This clone has more than one count but fewer than ten. J is TRBJ1-1 and V is TRBV7-9; unclear D gene. Germline CDR1 SEHNR, CDR2 FQNEAQ (reference sequence). This CDR3 comprises 14 residues. Trimming pared 5 bases from V and 4 bases from J, leaving 14 bases between. CDR3: CASSPASAGTEAFF. The CDR3 coding sequence is TGTGCCAGCAGCCCAGCCTCCGCGGGCACTGAAGCTTTCTTT.

The chain links TRBV30 to TRBJ2-3; 7 positions agree with TRBD2. CDR1 and CDR2 (germline): GTSNPN, SVGIG (reference sequence). The CDR3 totals 16 residues. V shed 5 bases and J 2 bases; nucleotides not matched to a gene: 13. CDR3 in DNA: TGTGCCTGGTGCAGGACTAGGGATATTCCCACAGATACGCAGTATTTT. This sequence encodes CAWCRTRDIPTDTQYF.

This rearrangement joins TRBV7-9 to TRBJ2-5; 9 nucleotides agree with TRBD1. Germline trimming cut 2 bases from V and 4 bases from J; bases unmatched to any gene: 5. From germline, CDR1 is SEHNR and CDR2 FQNEAQ (reference sequence). The CDR3 extends over 15 amino acids. The CDR3 is CASSLRLGQGETQYF. CDR3 in DNA: TGTGCCAGCAGCTTACGGCTGGGACAGGGAGAGACCCAGTACTTC.

V is TRBV7-9 and J is TRBJ2-1; a possible D gene is TRBD2 (6 bases). CDR3 length: 13 residues. The V gene's germline CDR1 is SEHNR and CDR2 FQNEAQ (reference sequence). With 2 bases removed from V and 15 bases from J, the gap between germline ends came to 17 bases. The CDR3 DNA sequence: TGTGCCAGCAGCTTACCCGGGGACTCGAAACCGTTCTTC. Translated: CASSLPGDSKPFF.

V is TRBV4-3 and J is TRBJ2-7, with 8 bases matching TRBD1. Germline values: CDR1 LGHNA, CDR2 YSLEER. This CDR3 has 15 amino acids. Trimming removed 0 bases from V and 3 bases from J; junction bases left unmatched: 4. The DNA for the CDR3 is TGCGCCAGCAGCCAAGAAGGGACAGGCGGCTACGAGCAGTACTTC. Translation gives CASSQEGTGGYEQYF.

V and J are TRBV25-1 and TRBJ2-1, with D perhaps assigned TRBD1 or TRBD2 (5 bases each). V lost 5 bases and J lost 2, with 7 bases in between. This CDR3 is built from 13 residues. Germline V lookup: CDR1 MGHDK, CDR2 SYGVNS. The CDR3 DNA reads TGTGCCAGCAGTAGAGGGGCCTACAATGAGCAGTTCTTC. Translating it yields CASSRGAYNEQFF.

This clone was recorded once. J is TRBJ2-7 and V is TRBV28; a possible D gene is TRBD1 (6 bases). The CDR3 runs to 14 residues. With 1 base removed from V and 3 bases from J, the gap between germline ends came to 10 bases. The V gene's germline CDR1 is MDHEN and CDR2 SYDVKM. The CDR3 bases are TGTGCCAGCAGTTTATTAAGGACAGACTACGAGCAGTACTTC. Translating it yields CASSLLRTDYEQYF.

The chain couples TRBV27 to TRBJ2-1; 7 bases line up with TRBD1. The CDR3 spans 12 residues. J was trimmed by 7 bases and V by 5 bases; bases with no gene match: 2. Germline CDR1 reads MNHEY; CDR2 reads SMNVEV (reference sequence). Written as DNA, the CDR3 is TGTGCCAGCAGTCTGACAGGGAATGAGCAGTTCTTC. This translates into CASSLTGNEQFF.

CDR3 coding DNA: TGTGCCAGCCATCCGGGATCAGGGGGTACAGATACGCAGTATTTT. Translation: CASHPGSGGTDTQYF. The chain is built from TRBV19 and TRBJ2-3; 7 nucleotides line up with TRBD1. Germline assignment: CDR1 LNHDA and CDR2 SQIVND (reference sequence). There are 15 residues in the CDR3. V lost 9 bases, J lost 3 bases, and 12 bases stayed unmatched. Full variable domain (remainder filled in from reference TRBV19 and TRBJ2-3): DGGITQSPKYLFRKEGQNVTLSCEQNLNHDAMYWYRQDPGQGLRLIYYSQIVNDFQKGDIAEGYSVSREKKESFPLTVTSAQKNPTAFYLCASHPGSGGTDTQYFGPGTRLTVL.

The chain uses TRBV28 and TRBJ2-1; D call uncertain. The CDR3 is made up of 14 amino acids. Trimming cost V 3 bases and J 2 bases, with 8 bases left between them. Germline V gene sequence: CDR1 MDHEN, CDR2 SYDVKM. CDR3 DNA: TGTGCCAGCAGTTTCGGACGCACCTACAATGAGCAGTTCTTC. Protein: CASSFGRTYNEQFF.

The gene calls are TRBV7-6 and TRBJ2-7, with 10 positions matching TRBD2. CDR1 and CDR2 from the germline V gene are SGHVS and FNYEAQ. The CDR3 length is 15 residues. With 2 bases clipped from V and 3 bases from J, the junction kept 4 bases outside the gene matches. CDR3 in DNA: TGTGCCAGCAGCTTATCTAGCGGGAGAGGCTACGAGCAGTACTTC. It specifies CASSLSSGRGYEQYF.

This clone ranks as medium-sized. V gene TRBV7-9 combines with J gene TRBJ2-1; TRBD2 agrees at 14 bases. This CDR3 comprises 15 residues. The germline gives CDR1 SEHNR, CDR2 FQNEAQ (reference sequence). The J segment lost 4 bases and the V segment lost 6 bases, leaving 2 bases of the junction unmatched. CDR3 region: CASRGLAGAYNEQFF. The DNA of the CDR3 is TGTGCCAGCAGGGGACTAGCGGGAGCTTACAATGAGCAGTTCTTC. The whole variable domain, remainder taken from reference TRBV7-9 and TRBJ2-1, is DTGVSQNPRHKITKRGQNVTFRCDPISEHNRLYWYRQTLGQGPEFLTYFQNEAQLEKSRLLSDRFSAERPKGSFSTLEIQRTEQGDSAMYLCASRGLAGAYNEQFFGPGTRLTVL.

The table lists this clone with a count of one. The V and J genes are TRBV28 and TRBJ1-5; no clear D. This CDR3 has 16 residues. Germline-derived CDR1 and CDR2 are MDHEN and SYDVKM. V lost 3 bases and J 6 bases, leaving 18 bases between the germline ends. The CDR3 coding sequence is TGTGCCAGCAGTTTTCTGGCCGGAGGGAGTTTTCAGCCCCAGCATTTT. Its translation is CASSFLAGGSFQPQHF.

This chain connects TRBV27 to TRBJ2-1; the match to TRBD2 covers 11 bases. Germline CDR1 and CDR2: MNHEY and SMNVEV (reference sequence). This CDR3 comprises 15 residues. Trimming removed 3 bases from V and 4 bases from J; junction bases left unmatched: 2. The CDR3 coding sequence is TGTGCCAGCAGTTTTCGACTAGCGGGGTACAATGAGCAGTTCTTC. Encoded protein: CASSFRLAGYNEQFF.

The J gene is TRBJ1-2, the V gene TRBV11-2; D possibly corresponds to TRBD1 (6 bases). The CDR3 is 16 amino acids. CDR1 is SGHAT, CDR2 FQNNGV, per germline. V was clipped by 8 bases and J by 6 bases, with 25 bases between them. The CDR3 region has the DNA TGTGCCAGCTTCCCGGGAAGGGGGGTCAGTCTCGATGGCTACACCTTC. It encodes CASFPGRGVSLDGYTF.